The 4 T cell receptor beta chains reported below all come from one sample, sequenced in a study of shared clonotypes between healthy human individuals. Generated by immunoSEQ multiplex PCR, the TCRdb table keeps only in-frame clones and is missing some. Of some 2,400,000 clones listed, 90% to 97% are singletons. The sequencing input was naive CD4+ T cells sorted from blood. Documented subset: CD45RA+ positively selected. The receptors derive from a man younger than 35 in good health.

This chain links TRBV6-5 with TRBJ2-7, with D perhaps assigned TRBD1 or TRBD2 (6 bases each). CDR3 length: 14 residues. Per the germline V gene, CDR1 is MNHEY and CDR2 is SVGAGI. With 5 bases removed from V and 6 bases from J, the gap between germline ends came to 17 bases. The CDR3 reads CASSPRRDKTEQYF. The CDR3 region has the DNA TGTGCCAGCAGTCCTCGGCGGGACAAAACCGAGCAGTACTTC.

The rearrangement links TRBV29-1 to TRBJ2-5; 13 nucleotides match TRBD2. V lost 6 bases, J lost 0 bases, and 4 bases stayed unmatched. CDR3 length equals 15 residues. Germline V gene lookup returns CDR1 SQVTM and CDR2 ANQGSEA. The CDR3 sequence is CSVGLAGNYQETQYF. Written as DNA, the CDR3 is TGCAGCGTGGGACTAGCGGGGAACTACCAAGAGACCCAGTACTTC.

The chain combines TRBV18 with TRBJ1-1; D is ambiguous. Looked up from germline, CDR1 is KGHSH and CDR2 is LQKENI. V lost 3 bases, J lost 3 bases, and 5 bases lay in between. The CDR3 has 12 residues. Here the CDR3 DNA reads TGTGCCAGCTCACCTATCGACACTGAAGCTTTCTTT. Protein: CASSPIDTEAFF.

V is TRBV6-4 and J is TRBJ1-5; no definite D call. CDR3 length equals 15 residues. Germline CDR1 is MRHNA and CDR2 is SNTAGT. The germline V and J ends were trimmed by 3 bases and 0 bases, with 9 bases remaining between them. The CDR3 loop reads CASSEGGYSNQPQHF. CDR3 nucleotides: TGTGCCAGCAGTGAAGGAGGATATAGCAATCAGCCCCAGCATTTT.